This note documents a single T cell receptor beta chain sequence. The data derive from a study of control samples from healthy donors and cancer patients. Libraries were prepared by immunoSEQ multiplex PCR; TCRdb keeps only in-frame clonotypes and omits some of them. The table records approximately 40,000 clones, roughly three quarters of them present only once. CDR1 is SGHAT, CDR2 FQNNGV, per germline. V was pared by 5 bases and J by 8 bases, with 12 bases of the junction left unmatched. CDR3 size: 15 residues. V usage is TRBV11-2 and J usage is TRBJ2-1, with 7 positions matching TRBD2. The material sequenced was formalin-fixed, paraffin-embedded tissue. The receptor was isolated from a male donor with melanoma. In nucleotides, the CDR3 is TGTGCCAGCAGCCACCGGCGGGAGAGAGTCCATGAGCAGTTCTTC. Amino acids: CASSHRRERVHEQFF.